The T cell receptor (beta chain) under discussion was sequenced for a study of blood T cell repertoires in COVID-19. The data were produced by immunoSEQ multiplex PCR, yet TCRdb's version contains in-frame clones alone and is incomplete. The sample has approximately 440,000 clones, roughly 87% seen once; the top ten hold 0.6%. The CDR3 is 14 amino acids. Germline assignment: CDR1 SGHNT and CDR2 YYREEE (reference sequence). Germline trimming cut 4 bases from V and 2 bases from J; bases unmatched to any gene: 5. The chain is built from TRBV5-4 and TRBJ2-7; 8 bases fit TRBD1. The sample taken for sequencing was PBMCs or T cells enriched from blood (not recorded which). The clonotype originates from a man aged 18 to 29 who had recovered from COVID-19. The CDR3 DNA follows: TGTGCCAGCAGCCTGAGGACAGGGCCCTACGAGCAGTACTTC. This sequence encodes CASSLRTGPYEQYF.